This is a list of T cell receptor beta chains from one sample in a study of blood T cell repertoires in COVID-19. Clones were sequenced by immunoSEQ multiplex PCR, and TCRdb holds only the in-frame ones, with some missing. The data show around 100,000 clones, roughly 80% seen once. Sequenced material: peripheral blood. Receptor source: a man older than 75 with COVID-19, enrolled during active disease. CDR3s include the opening cysteine and the closing phenylalanine or tryptophan. The D gene is left open where the match is weak. Only part of the rows carry a size: once, few, many, or a class if the clone is expanded.

TGTGCCTGGAGTCCGGCGACAGGGTTCACGGAGACCCAGTACTTC CAWSPATGFTETQYF - TRBV30 TRBD1 TRBJ2-5
TGTGCCAGCGGGAAGAGGGTCACGAACACTGAAGCTTTCTTT CASGKRVTNTEAFF - TRBV2 - TRBJ1-1
TGCGCCAGCAGCTGGGGGACAGGGAGTTCTTACAATGAGCAGTTCTTC CASSWGTGSSYNEQFF - TRBV5-1 TRBD1 TRBJ2-1
TGTGCCAGCAGCCCCCTTCGGGGCAGGGGTCAGCCCCAGCATTTT CASSPLRGRGQPQHF once TRBV2 - TRBJ1-5
TGTGCCACCAGTGAGGTGGCCACAGATACGCAGTATTTT CATSEVATDTQYF - TRBV24-1 - TRBJ2-3
TGCAGTGCTCGTGGACAGGATCGGTTTAGACTGGACTATGGCTACACCTTC CSARGQDRFRLDYGYTF - TRBV20-1 TRBD1 TRBJ1-2
TGTGCCAGCAGCCAAGTGCGCCTAGCGGGACGGAATGAGCAGTTCTTC CASSQVRLAGRNEQFF - TRBV3-1/TRBV3-2 TRBD2 TRBJ2-1
TGTGCCAGCAGTTACTCGAGACAGTCGAACACCGGGGAGCTGTTTTTT CASSYSRQSNTGELFF - TRBV6-5 - TRBJ2-2
TGTGCCAGCAGCCCACACAGTATTCCGCCCCAGCATTTT CASSPHSIPPQHF - TRBV3-1/TRBV3-2 - TRBJ1-5
TGCAGCGTTGATGACGCGGTGGGACAGGGGTACTATGGCTACACCTTC CSVDDAVGQGYYGYTF - TRBV29-1 TRBD1 TRBJ1-2
TGTGCCAGCAGTGACGGGGTTGGCAATGAAAAACTGTTTTTT CASSDGVGNEKLFF - TRBV2 - TRBJ1-4
TGCGCCAGTCAGCAGGGGGGCTCCAACGTCCTGACTTTC CASQQGGSNVLTF - TRBV5-1 - TRBJ2-6
TGCAGTGCTAGTCCCCCACTAGCGGGGATCTACGAGCAGTACTTC CSASPPLAGIYEQYF - TRBV20-1 TRBD2 TRBJ2-7
TGCGCCAGCAGCTTGACCCCGGGACAGATATCCTCCTACGAGCAGTACTTC CASSLTPGQISSYEQYF - TRBV5-1 TRBD1 TRBJ2-7
TGCGCCAGCAGCTTCGGGACAGGAGTCGAGCAGTACTTC CASSFGTGVEQYF few TRBV5-1 TRBD1 TRBJ2-7
TGTGCCAGTAGGAAAAACAGGGCCGCACACAATGAGCAGTTCTTC CASRKNRAAHNEQFF - TRBV19 - TRBJ2-1
TGTGCCAGCAGGCGGGACAGGAGTAACAATGAGCAGTTCTTC CASRRDRSNNEQFF - TRBV14 TRBD1 TRBJ2-1
TGTGCCAGCAGCCGGGGGGCGGACTACAATGAGCAGTTCTTC CASSRGADYNEQFF - TRBV7-9 - TRBJ2-1
TGTGCCAGCAGCGACCCCCCCGGGACTAGCGGGAGTAATGAGCAGTTCTTC CASSDPPGTSGSNEQFF - TRBV7-2 TRBD2 TRBJ2-1
TGTGCCTGGAGGACTAGCGGGAGGGCCTTTGGTGAGCAGTTCTTC CAWRTSGRAFGEQFF - TRBV30 TRBD2 TRBJ2-1
TGCGCCAGCAGAGCCGGGACAGGGGGCTCCTACGAGCAGTACTTC CASRAGTGGSYEQYF few TRBV5-1 TRBD1 TRBJ2-7
TGTGCCAGCAGCTTGGCCAACTCGGGGAACACCATATATTTT CASSLANSGNTIYF - TRBV5-4 - TRBJ1-3
TGTGCCAGCAGCGGACTAGCGGGATTTATCGGGGAGCTGTTTTTT CASSGLAGFIGELFF - TRBV9 TRBD2 TRBJ2-2
TGTGCCAGCAGCTTACCGGACAGGCGGGAGACCCAGTACTTC CASSLPDRRETQYF once TRBV7-9 TRBD1 TRBJ2-5
TGTGCCAGCAGTGAATCTCTATGGTTTTCGGATGGCTACACCTTC CASSESLWFSDGYTF - TRBV6-1 - TRBJ1-2
TGCAGCGTCGGGAGGACTAGCGGGAGGTCTCGCACAGATACGCAGTATTTT CSVGRTSGRSRTDTQYF - TRBV29-1 TRBD2 TRBJ2-3
TGTGCCAGCAGTCGTGGGAGCTATTATGGCTACACCTTC CASSRGSYYGYTF - TRBV25-1 - TRBJ1-2
TGTGCCAGCAGCTTATATCCAGGGGTTGATACGGGGGAGCTGTTTTTT CASSLYPGVDTGELFF - TRBV7-3 - TRBJ2-2
TGTGCCAGCACTCGCGGTTTCCTCTCCTACAATGAGCAGTTCTTC CASTRGFLSYNEQFF - TRBV2 - TRBJ2-1
TGCGCCAGCAGCCAAGATCAGCCTAGTGGGAGCACAGATACGCAGTATTTT CASSQDQPSGSTDTQYF - TRBV4-3 - TRBJ2-3
TGTGCCAGCAGTTTAACTTCCGGGGAGACCCAGTACTTC CASSLTSGETQYF - TRBV12-3/TRBV12-4 - TRBJ2-5
TGTGCCAGTAGCCGAGGGTTCACAGATACGCAGTATTTT CASSRGFTDTQYF - TRBV19 - TRBJ2-3
TGTGCCAGCAGTTACTCGCAGGGAGGGTATGGCTACACCTTC CASSYSQGGYGYTF - TRBV6-2/TRBV6-3 - TRBJ1-2
TGTGCCAGCAGCGCTCAGACTAGCGGGGGTTACAATGAGCAGTTCTTC CASSAQTSGGYNEQFF - TRBV7-3 TRBD2 TRBJ2-1
TGCGCCAGCAGCTTCCCACAGGGTATGGGGAACTATGGCTACACCTTC CASSFPQGMGNYGYTF - TRBV5-1 - TRBJ1-2
TGTGCCACCAAGGGTAGTCGGGACAATCAGCCCCAGCATTTT CATKGSRDNQPQHF once TRBV24-1 - TRBJ1-5
TGTGCCAGCTCACCACGACAGGGGTCCCGCGATACGCAGTATTTT CASSPRQGSRDTQYF - TRBV18 TRBD1 TRBJ2-3
TGTGCCAGTAGTATAGTAGGGACAGACAATCAGCCCCAGCATTTT CASSIVGTDNQPQHF - TRBV19 TRBD1 TRBJ1-5
TGCGCCAGCAGCCAACGCTTAGGGATAGCGGGAGCCTACGAGCAGTACTTC CASSQRLGIAGAYEQYF once TRBV4-1 TRBD2 TRBJ2-7
TGCGCCAGCAGCTTGGCTAGCGGGGGACCTAGCACAGATACGCAGTATTTT CASSLASGGPSTDTQYF - TRBV5-1 TRBD2 TRBJ2-3
TGTGCCAGCAGCCTCAGAATCAATCAGCCCCAGCATTTT CASSLRINQPQHF - TRBV2 - TRBJ1-5
TGTGCCTGGAGTGCCTACCCAGGGAAGACTGAAGCTTTCTTT CAWSAYPGKTEAFF - TRBV30 - TRBJ1-1
TGCGCCAGCAGTACGACAGGGGATGAGACCCAGTACTTC CASSTTGDETQYF - TRBV5-1 TRBD1 TRBJ2-5